This T cell receptor beta chain was identified during a study of identical twins. CDR1 is LNHDA and CDR2 is SQIVND in the germline V gene (reference sequence). CDR3 length equals 12 residues. V was shortened by 5 bases and J by 5 bases, with 9 bases between the two germline ends. TCRdb fed the 5' RACE reads into MiXCR, producing one record per CDR3 protein. The sample shows around 490,000 distinct CDR3 sequences, roughly 15% of them seen only once. All donors were healthy Caucasians. These data were likewise used in another study, on yellow fever vaccine responses in identical twins.

This receptor was taken from a woman under 30 in good health. The sequenced material came from CD4+ T cells sorted from blood. The chain links TRBV19 to TRBJ2-5; D is unresolved. CDR3 DNA sequence: TGTGCCAGTAGTGACGACGGGGAGACCCAGTACTTC. Translated, it gives CASSDDGETQYF.